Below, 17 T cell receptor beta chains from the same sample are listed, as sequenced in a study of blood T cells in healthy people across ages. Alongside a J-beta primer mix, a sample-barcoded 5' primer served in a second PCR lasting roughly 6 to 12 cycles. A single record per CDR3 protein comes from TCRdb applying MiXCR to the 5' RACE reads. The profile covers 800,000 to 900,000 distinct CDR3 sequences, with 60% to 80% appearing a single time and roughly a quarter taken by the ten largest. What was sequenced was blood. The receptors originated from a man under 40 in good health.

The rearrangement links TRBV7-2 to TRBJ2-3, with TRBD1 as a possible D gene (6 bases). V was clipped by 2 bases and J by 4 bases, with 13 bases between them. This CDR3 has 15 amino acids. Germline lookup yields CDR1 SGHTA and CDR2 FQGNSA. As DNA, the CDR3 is TGTGCCAGCAGCTTACAAACAGGGCGGTCAGATACGCAGTATTTT. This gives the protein CASSLQTGRSDTQYF.

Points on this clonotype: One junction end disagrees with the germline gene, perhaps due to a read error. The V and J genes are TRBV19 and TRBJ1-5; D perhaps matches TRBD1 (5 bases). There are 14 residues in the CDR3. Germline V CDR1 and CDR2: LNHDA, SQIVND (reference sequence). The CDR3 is CASTHRIRGQPRHF. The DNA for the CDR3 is TGTGCCAGTACCCACAGGATTCGGGGTCAGCCCCGGCATTTT.

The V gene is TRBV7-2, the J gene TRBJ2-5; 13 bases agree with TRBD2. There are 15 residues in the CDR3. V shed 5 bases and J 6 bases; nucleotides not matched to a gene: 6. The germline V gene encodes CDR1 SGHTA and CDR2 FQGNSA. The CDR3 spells CASSPLAGGPKTQYF. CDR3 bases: TGTGCCAGCAGCCCACTAGCGGGGGGGCCGAAGACCCAGTACTTC.

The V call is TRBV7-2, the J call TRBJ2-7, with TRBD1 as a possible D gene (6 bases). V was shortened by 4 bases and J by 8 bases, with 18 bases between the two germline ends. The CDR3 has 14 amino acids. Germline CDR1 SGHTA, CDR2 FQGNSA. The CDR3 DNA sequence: TGTGCCAGCAGCTCAGATCCCAGGGGAAATAAGCAGTACTTC. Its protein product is CASSSDPRGNKQYF.

This chain's CDR3 is CASSQAWGAEAYNEQFF. In DNA, the CDR3 is TGTGCCAGCAGCCAGGCCTGGGGGGCCGAGGCCTACAATGAGCAGTTCTTC. The rearrangement links TRBV4-2 to TRBJ2-1; either TRBD1 or TRBD2 may fit D (6 bases each). The CDR3 runs 17 residues. Germline V gene data show CDR1 as LGHNA and CDR2 as YNFKEQ. The ends were cut back, 3 bases at V and 2 bases at J, with 17 bases in the middle.

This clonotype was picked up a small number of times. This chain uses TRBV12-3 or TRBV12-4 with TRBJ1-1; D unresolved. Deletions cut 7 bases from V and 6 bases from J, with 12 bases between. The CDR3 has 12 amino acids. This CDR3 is CASKEAPAEAFF. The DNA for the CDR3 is TGTGCCAGCAAGGAGGCCCCTGCTGAAGCTTTCTTT.

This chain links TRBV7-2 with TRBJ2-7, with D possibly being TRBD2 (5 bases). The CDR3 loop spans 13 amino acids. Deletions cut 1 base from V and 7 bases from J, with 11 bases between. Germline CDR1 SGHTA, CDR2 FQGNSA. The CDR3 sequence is CASSLEVRREQYF. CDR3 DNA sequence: TGTGCCAGCAGCTTAGAGGTACGGAGGGAGCAGTACTTC.

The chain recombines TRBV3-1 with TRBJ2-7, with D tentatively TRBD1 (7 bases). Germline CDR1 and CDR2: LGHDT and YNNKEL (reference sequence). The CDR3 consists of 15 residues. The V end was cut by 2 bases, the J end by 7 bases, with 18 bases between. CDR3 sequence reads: CASSQTRGVNNEQYF. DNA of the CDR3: TGTGCCAGCAGCCAAACCAGGGGGGTTAACAATGAGCAGTACTTC.

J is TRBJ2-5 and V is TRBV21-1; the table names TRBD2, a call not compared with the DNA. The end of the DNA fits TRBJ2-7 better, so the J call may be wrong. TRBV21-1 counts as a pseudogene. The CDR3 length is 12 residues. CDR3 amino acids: CASRDRNYEQYF. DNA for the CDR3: TGTGCCAGCAGGGACCGGAACTACGAGCAGTACTTC.

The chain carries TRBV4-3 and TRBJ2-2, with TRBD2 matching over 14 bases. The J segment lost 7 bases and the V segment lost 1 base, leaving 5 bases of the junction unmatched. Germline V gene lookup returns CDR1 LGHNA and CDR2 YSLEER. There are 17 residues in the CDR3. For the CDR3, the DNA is TGCGCCAGCAGCCAAGGACTAGCGGGGGGGCCGTTCGGGGAGCTGTTTTTT. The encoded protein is CASSQGLAGGPFGELFF.

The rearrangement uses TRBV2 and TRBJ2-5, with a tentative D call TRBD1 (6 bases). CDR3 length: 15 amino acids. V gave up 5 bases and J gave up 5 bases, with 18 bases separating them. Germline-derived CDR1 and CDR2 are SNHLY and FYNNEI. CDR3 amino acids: CASSQNEGVWETQYF. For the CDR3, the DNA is TGTGCCAGCAGTCAGAATGAGGGGGTCTGGGAGACCCAGTACTTC.

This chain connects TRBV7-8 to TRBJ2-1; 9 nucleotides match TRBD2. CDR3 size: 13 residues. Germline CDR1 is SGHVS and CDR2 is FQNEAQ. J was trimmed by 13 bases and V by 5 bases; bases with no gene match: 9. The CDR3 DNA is TGTGCCAGCAGCGGAGTAGCGGGAGAGACCCAGTTCTTC. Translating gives CASSGVAGETQFF.

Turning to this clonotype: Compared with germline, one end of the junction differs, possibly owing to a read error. The DNA of the CDR3 is TGCAACGTTGAGAGTACACAGGGGTATGACACCGGGGAGCTGTTTTTT. Protein: CNVESTQGYDTGELFF. V and J are TRBV29-1 and TRBJ2-2; 7 nucleotides line up with TRBD1. The CDR3 is 16 amino acids. Germline loops: CDR1 SQVTM, CDR2 ANQGSEA.

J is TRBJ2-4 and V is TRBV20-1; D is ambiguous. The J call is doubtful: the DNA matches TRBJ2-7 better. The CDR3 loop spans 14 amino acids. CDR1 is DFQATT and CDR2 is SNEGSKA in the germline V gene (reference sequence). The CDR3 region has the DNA TGCAGTGCTGCCCAGGAAGGGCCAGCCTACGAGCAGTACTTC. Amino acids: CSAAQEGPAYEQYF.

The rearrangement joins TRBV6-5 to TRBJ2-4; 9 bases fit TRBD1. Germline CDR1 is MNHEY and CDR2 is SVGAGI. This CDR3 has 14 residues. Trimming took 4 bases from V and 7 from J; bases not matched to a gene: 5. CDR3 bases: TGTGCCAGCAGTTTTGGAGGACAGGGGAACATTCAGTACTTC. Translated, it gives CASSFGGQGNIQYF.

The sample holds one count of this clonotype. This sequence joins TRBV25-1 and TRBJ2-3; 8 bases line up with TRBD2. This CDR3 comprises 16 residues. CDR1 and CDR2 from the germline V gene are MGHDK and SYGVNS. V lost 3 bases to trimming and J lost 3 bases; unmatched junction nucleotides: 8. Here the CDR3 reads CASSDFVAGTTDTQYF. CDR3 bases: TGTGCCAGCAGTGACTTTGTAGCGGGGACTACAGATACGCAGTATTTT.

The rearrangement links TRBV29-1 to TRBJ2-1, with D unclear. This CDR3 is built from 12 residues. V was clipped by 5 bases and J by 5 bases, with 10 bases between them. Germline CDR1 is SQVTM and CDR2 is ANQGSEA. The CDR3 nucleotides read TGCAGCGTTTGCGCGGACGACAATGAGCAGTTCTTC. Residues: CSVCADDNEQFF.